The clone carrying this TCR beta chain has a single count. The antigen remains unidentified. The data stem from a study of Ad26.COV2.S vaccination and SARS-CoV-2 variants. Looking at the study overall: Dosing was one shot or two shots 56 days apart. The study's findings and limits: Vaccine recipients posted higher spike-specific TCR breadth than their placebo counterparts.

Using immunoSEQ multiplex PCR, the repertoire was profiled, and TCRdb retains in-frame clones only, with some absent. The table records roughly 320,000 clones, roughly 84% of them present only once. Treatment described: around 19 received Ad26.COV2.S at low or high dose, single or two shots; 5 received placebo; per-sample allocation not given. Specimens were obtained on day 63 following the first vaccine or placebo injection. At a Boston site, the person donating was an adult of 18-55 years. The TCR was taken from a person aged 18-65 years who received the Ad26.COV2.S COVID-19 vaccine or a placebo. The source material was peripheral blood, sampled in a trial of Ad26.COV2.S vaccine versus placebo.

For the CDR3, the DNA is TGTGCCAGCAGTTTTGGACAGGGGATTCAGCCCCAGCATTTT. Protein product: CASSFGQGIQPQHF. The chain carries TRBV6-5 and TRBJ1-5, with TRBD1 matching over 9 bases. V was clipped by 4 bases and J by 6 bases; unmatched bases: 4. The CDR3 has 14 amino acids. The germline gives CDR1 MNHEY, CDR2 SVGAGI.